These 12 T cell receptor beta chains originate from one sample sequenced in a study of OX40 agonist ivuxolimab in advanced cancers. TCRdb's copy holds only in-frame clones and misses some; the assay was immunoSEQ multiplex PCR. This sample has approximately 70,000 clones, with 88% found just once. The sample was CD4+ or CD8+ T cells sorted from blood, taken in a trial of the OX40 agonist ivuxolimab. The source is an adult with an advanced solid tumor such as melanoma, head and neck, liver or kidney cancer.

The chain is built from TRBV21-1 and TRBJ2-5; TRBD2 is taken as the D call from the table, unchecked against the DNA. TRBV21-1 is classified as a pseudogene. The CDR3 has 18 amino acids. Written as DNA, the CDR3 is TGTGCCAGCAGCAAAGACGGGGGGCGGCAGCTCGAGGAAGAGACCCAGTACTTC. It is translated as CASSKDGGRQLEEETQYF.

The gene calls are TRBV28 and TRBJ1-5, with D unresolved. The CDR3 is made up of 17 amino acids. Trimming stripped 2 bases from V and 0 bases from J, with 14 bases between. CDR1 is MDHEN, CDR2 SYDVKM, per germline. In DNA form, the CDR3 reads TGTGCCAGCAGTTTAGATACGGGAAACCATAGCAATCAGCCCCAGCATTTT. Its protein is CASSLDTGNHSNQPQHF.

V and J are TRBV10-1 and TRBJ2-7, with unresolved D. V lost 9 bases to trimming and J lost 7 bases, with 4 bases between them. The CDR3 runs 8 residues. The V gene's germline CDR1 is WNHNN and CDR2 SYGVQD (reference sequence). CDR3 protein: CARGEQYF. The DNA of the CDR3 is TGCGCCAGAGGGGAGCAGTACTTC.

This rearrangement joins TRBV21-1 to TRBJ2-7. TRBV21-1 corresponds to a pseudogene. This CDR3 is 16 amino acids long. CDR3 protein: CASSRYYRGGFYEQYF. CDR3 DNA sequence: TGTGCCAGCAGCAGGTACTACAGGGGAGGGTTCTACGAGCAGTACTTC.

The CDR3 nucleotides are TGTGCCGGAGGACGGCCTAACTATGGCTACACCTTC. It specifies CAGGRPNYGYTF. This sequence joins TRBV6-1 and TRBJ1-2; D is uncertain. CDR3 length equals 12 residues. Trimming took off 11 bases at V and 0 bases at J, with 10 bases between the two ends. CDR1 is MNHNS and CDR2 is SASEGT in the germline V gene.

This chain joins TRBV6-6 and TRBJ2-1, with D possibly called TRBD1 or TRBD2 (6 bases each). Trimming shortened V by 6 bases and J by 10 bases, and 22 bases separated the two germline ends. The CDR3 covers 15 residues. Germline-derived CDR1 and CDR2 are MNHNY and SVGAGI (reference sequence). CDR3 DNA: TGTGCCAGCAGCCTGGGGGGCGCCCGGCCGGGGGAGCAGTTCTTC. This translates into CASSLGGARPGEQFF.

The V call is TRBV7-9, the J call TRBJ2-7, with TRBD1 matching 8 bases. V gave up 0 bases and J gave up 0 bases; unmatched junction bases: 4. CDR1 and CDR2 (germline): SEHNR, FQNEAQ (reference sequence). The CDR3 has 16 residues. The CDR3 reads CASSLARTGSSYEQYF. In DNA form, the CDR3 reads TGTGCCAGCAGCTTAGCGAGGACAGGGAGCTCCTACGAGCAGTACTTC.

The V call is TRBV18, the J call TRBJ1-5; D gene ambiguous. CDR3 length: 15 residues. Germline V gene data show CDR1 as KGHSH and CDR2 as LQKENI. The V end lost 5 bases, the J end lost 0 bases, and 11 bases lay between the germline ends. The CDR3 loop reads CASSTTGSSNQPQHF. DNA of the CDR3: TGTGCCAGCTCAACCACCGGCAGTAGCAATCAGCCCCAGCATTTT.

This clone was counted only a few times. The CDR3 DNA follows: TGTGCCAGCAGCTCTGCCTCGGACACTGAAGCTTTCTTT. Residues: CASSSASDTEAFF. The V call is TRBV7-2, the J call TRBJ1-1; D is unclear. The V and J ends lost 4 bases and 3 bases respectively, with 9 bases between them. Per germline, CDR1 SGHTA and CDR2 FQGNSA. CDR3 length: 13 residues.

V is TRBV19 and J is TRBJ1-5, with D tentatively TRBD1 (6 bases). This CDR3 comprises 14 residues. Per germline, CDR1 LNHDA and CDR2 SQIVND (reference sequence). The V and J ends lost 6 bases and 11 bases respectively, with 20 bases between them. The CDR3 reads CASSLSRDTIAQHF. CDR3 sequence (DNA): TGTGCCAGTAGCCTCTCCCGGGACACCATAGCCCAGCATTTT.

The chain carries TRBV9 and TRBJ2-6; D gene ambiguous. With 0 bases removed from V and 2 bases from J, the gap between germline ends came to 9 bases. Germline V gives CDR1 SGDLS, CDR2 YYNGEE. The CDR3 runs 16 residues. The DNA for the CDR3 is TGTGCCAGCAGCGTAGCATTAGGGACTGGGGCCAACGTCCTGACTTTC. This translates into CASSVALGTGANVLTF.

This chain joins TRBV4-1 and TRBJ1-2; D remains unclear. The CDR3 loop spans 13 amino acids. Germline CDR1 is MGHRA and CDR2 is YSYEKL. Trimming stripped 0 bases from V and 4 bases from J, with 6 bases between. The CDR3 reads CASSQELIYGYTF. For the CDR3, the DNA is TGCGCCAGCAGCCAAGAGTTGATCTATGGCTACACCTTC.